In its sample, the clone carrying this TCR beta chain was seen once. Germline V lookup: CDR1 LGHNA, CDR2 YNFKEQ. This CDR3 has 14 residues. Trimming removed 4 bases at V and 4 bases at J, with 12 bases between. This PCR relied on a set of 60 Vbeta primers and 13 Jbeta primers. The data were produced by immunoSEQ multiplex PCR, yet TCRdb's version contains in-frame clones alone and is incomplete. The repertoire holds over 150,000 clones, with just under 80% as singletons. The data stem from a study of cytomegalovirus exposure and HLA in healthy donors. The receptor was derived from a woman aged 50 to 60 in good health and CMV-seronegative. The sequenced sample was PBMCs. The chain has TRBV4-2 and TRBJ2-3, with D possibly TRBD1 on 7 matching bases. The CDR3 sequence is CASSPQGEADTQYF. The DNA for the CDR3 is TGTGCCAGCAGCCCCCAGGGGGAGGCAGATACGCAGTATTTT.